Shown below are 13 T cell receptor beta chains from a single sample sequenced in a study of CD8+ T cells in alopecia areata. Treatment: oral pan-JAK inhibitor, 5-10 mg twice daily. RNA was extracted and reverse transcribed into cDNA as the sequencing template. Using immunoSEQ multiplex PCR, the repertoire was profiled, and TCRdb retains in-frame clones only, with some absent. The sample includes some 98,000 clones, more than 55% of them seen just once. The sequencing used CD8+ T cells sorted from blood, collected at week 4, from a patient treated with tofacitinib. These receptors were obtained from a human donor with alopecia areata.

The chain recombines TRBV13 with TRBJ2-6; perhaps TRBD1 as D (6 bases). The V end lost 2 bases, the J end lost 0 bases, and 8 bases lay between the germline ends. Per germline, CDR1 PRHDT and CDR2 FYEKMQ (reference sequence). The CDR3 consists of 16 residues. The CDR3 reads CASSLRTDSGANVLTF. CDR3 nucleotide sequence: TGTGCCAGCAGCTTAAGGACAGACTCTGGGGCCAACGTCCTGACTTTC. Looking up the rest from reference TRBV13 and TRBJ2-6 gives the full variable domain: AAGVIQSPRHLIKEKRETATLKCYPIPRHDTVYWYQQGPGQDPQFLISFYEKMQSDKGSIPDRFSAQQFSDYHSELNMSSLELGDSALYFCASSLRTDSGANVLTFGAGSRLTVL.

This clone was recorded a few times. V and J are TRBV13 and TRBJ1-2; weak D call: TRBD1 (5 bases). The CDR3 runs to 12 residues. The germline gives CDR1 PRHDT, CDR2 FYEKMQ (reference sequence). V shed 4 bases and J shed 5 bases, with 8 bases lying between them. The DNA of the CDR3 is TGTGCCAGCAGCTCCCGACAGTATGGCTACACCTTC. It specifies CASSSRQYGYTF.

This clone was found once. The V and J genes are TRBV7-8 and TRBJ2-5, with TRBD2 identical over 10 bases. J was trimmed by 0 bases and V by 1 base; bases with no gene match: 2. The germline gives CDR1 SGHVS, CDR2 FQNEAQ. This CDR3 has 16 residues. This CDR3 reads CASSLVSGGDQETQYF. The CDR3 coding sequence is TGTGCCAGCAGCTTAGTGAGCGGGGGGGACCAAGAGACCCAGTACTTC.

V gene TRBV23-1 combines with J gene TRBJ1-2, with a tentative D call TRBD1 (5 bases). TRBV23-1 qualifies as an ORF whose function is uncertain. This CDR3 contains 12 residues. V lost 4 bases, J lost 4 bases, and 7 bases lay in between. CDR3 residues: CASSLGGYGYTF. In DNA, the CDR3 is TGCGCCAGCAGTCTCGGGGGCTATGGCTACACCTTC.

The chain carries TRBV7-6 and TRBJ1-4, with D perhaps matching TRBD1 (6 bases). This CDR3 is 15 amino acids long. V was pared by 3 bases and J by 3 bases, with 11 bases between. Germline V gene data show CDR1 as SGHVS and CDR2 as FNYEAQ. As DNA, the CDR3 is TGTGCCAGCAGCTTTTGGGGGGCATCTAATGAAAAACTGTTTTTT. Protein product: CASSFWGASNEKLFF.

V and J are TRBV27 and TRBJ2-7; maybe TRBD1 (5 bases). The CDR3 is made up of 14 amino acids. The V gene's germline CDR1 is MNHEY and CDR2 SMNVEV (reference sequence). V was shortened by 6 bases and J by 6 bases, with 18 bases between the two germline ends. This CDR3 is CASRHVAGPSEQYF. The CDR3 coding sequence is TGTGCCAGCAGACACGTGGCAGGGCCTAGCGAGCAGTACTTC.

The genes are TRBV30 and TRBJ2-7, with D uncertain. Germline-derived CDR1 and CDR2 are GTSNPN and SVGIG (reference sequence). Trimming stripped 2 bases from V and 5 bases from J, with 7 bases between. The CDR3 sequence is 11 residues long. CDR3 nucleotide sequence: TGTGCCTGGAGTCCGTTGGACGAGCAGTACTTC. It is translated as CAWSPLDEQYF.

This clone occurred many times. The CDR3 protein is CASSLDGGFRTYEQYF. Here the CDR3 DNA reads TGTGCCAGCAGCTTAGATGGCGGATTTAGAACCTACGAGCAGTACTTC. The rearrangement links TRBV7-2 to TRBJ2-7, with D unclear. Trimming took 1 base from V and 2 from J, leaving 15 bases between them. Germline V gene lookup returns CDR1 SGHTA and CDR2 FQGNSA. The CDR3 totals 16 residues.

The DNA for the CDR3 is TGTGCCAGCACTCCCGAGGGTACCGGGGCCAACGTCCTGACTTTC. It translates to CASTPEGTGANVLTF. The rearrangement uses TRBV27 and TRBJ2-6; possibly TRBD2 for D (5 bases). Germline assignment: CDR1 MNHEY and CDR2 SMNVEV (reference sequence). The CDR3 length is 15 residues. The V and J ends lost 7 bases and 4 bases respectively, with 14 bases between them.

The V call is TRBV6-5, the J call TRBJ1-5; 11 bases are shared with TRBD1. V shed 6 bases, J shed 7 bases, and the junction held 5 bases outside the gene matches. This CDR3 has 14 residues. CDR1 MNHEY and CDR2 SVGAGI come from the germline V gene. The CDR3 reads CASSPGQGDQPQHF. CDR3 DNA: TGTGCCAGCAGCCCGGGACAGGGGGACCAGCCCCAGCATTTT.

In regard to this clone: Germline and junction disagree at one end, which may indicate a read error. The V call is TRBV7-9, the J call TRBJ1-2; TRBD1 might be the D (6 bases). The germline CDR1 and CDR2 sequences are SEHNR and FQNEAQ (reference sequence). The CDR3 consists of 12 residues. DNA of the CDR3: TGTGCCAGCAGCTCGGGTCGGACAGTCCCGTTCTTC. Translated: CASSSGRTVPFF.

In DNA, the CDR3 is TGTGCCTGGATAAGGGTTAGCGCGAAGGGTGAGCAGTTCTTC. Protein product: CAWIRVSAKGEQFF. The rearrangement links TRBV30 to TRBJ2-1; D is perhaps TRBD2 (5 bases). There are 14 residues in the CDR3. The germline V gene encodes CDR1 GTSNPN and CDR2 SVGIG (reference sequence). With 4 bases removed from V and 9 bases from J, the gap between germline ends came to 19 bases.

The gene calls are TRBV19 and TRBJ1-5; D not resolved. V gave up 5 bases and J gave up 10 bases, with 15 bases separating them. CDR1 is LNHDA and CDR2 is SQIVND in the germline V gene (reference sequence). This CDR3 has 13 amino acids. In DNA, the CDR3 is TGTGCCAGTAGTGCGGACCTTTTACTCCCCCAGCATTTT. Translated: CASSADLLLPQHF.